The 30 T cell receptor beta chains below were found in one sample sequenced in a study of OX40 agonist ivuxolimab in advanced cancers. The assay was immunoSEQ multiplex PCR, and TCRdb's table has in-frame clones only and misses some. This table holds tens of thousands of clones, about 84% found once. Here the sequenced sample was CD4+ or CD8+ T cells sorted from blood, taken in a trial of the OX40 agonist ivuxolimab. The receptors come from an adult with an advanced solid tumor such as melanoma, head and neck, liver or kidney cancer.

The gene calls are TRBV10-3 and TRBJ1-2; 9 nucleotides align to TRBD1. Germline CDR1 ENHRY, CDR2 SYGVKD. After removal of 6 bases from V and 5 bases from J, the junction contained 10 bases not matched to a gene. The CDR3 contains 15 residues. For the CDR3, the DNA is TGTGCCATCAGAGCCCTTAGCGGGACAGGGTATGGCTACACCTTC. As protein: CAIRALSGTGYGYTF.

The rearrangement joins TRBV7-9 to TRBJ1-4; 9 bases align to TRBD1. V trimming: 6 bases; J trimming: 1 base; junction bases outside the gene matches: 3. This CDR3 contains 15 residues. Germline V gene data show CDR1 as SEHNR and CDR2 as FQNEAQ (reference sequence). CDR3 region: CASRRDRETNEKLFF. The CDR3 nucleotides read TGTGCCAGCAGACGGGACAGGGAAACTAATGAAAAACTGTTTTTT.

The chain combines TRBV4-2 with TRBJ1-1; 8 bases match TRBD1. The CDR3 consists of 16 residues. Trimming at V came to 0 bases and at J to 5 bases, leaving 8 bases not matched to a gene. Germline values: CDR1 LGHNA, CDR2 YNFKEQ. The chain's CDR3 is CASSQDGQQGGTEAFF. In DNA form, the CDR3 reads TGTGCCAGCAGCCAAGATGGGCAACAGGGGGGGACTGAAGCTTTCTTT.

The chain couples TRBV2 to TRBJ1-2, with D perhaps matching TRBD1 (6 bases). Germline CDR1 and CDR2: SNHLY and FYNNEI. V lost 10 bases and J 6 bases, leaving 18 bases between the germline ends. The length of the CDR3 is 13 residues. Here the CDR3 DNA reads TGTGCCATTGAGCCGGACAGAAGAAATGGCTACACCTTC. The encoded protein is CAIEPDRRNGYTF.

This chain links TRBV7-7 with TRBJ1-2; D is possibly TRBD1 (5 bases). Per the germline V gene, CDR1 is SSHAT and CDR2 is FNYEAQ (reference sequence). The CDR3 runs to 13 residues. V was trimmed by 7 bases and J by 5 bases, leaving 14 bases between them. The CDR3 sequence is CASIGDQGYGYTF. The CDR3 coding sequence is TGTGCCAGCATTGGGGACCAGGGTTATGGCTACACCTTC. Full variable domain (rest looked up from reference TRBV7-7 and TRBJ1-2): GAGVSQSPRYKVTKRGQDVTLRCDPISSHATLYWYQQALGQGPEFLTYFNYEAQPDKSGLPSDRFSAERPEGSISTLTIQRTEQRDSAMYRCASIGDQGYGYTFGSGTRLTVV.

Here the CDR3 reads CASSLEDYQSTDTQYF. CDR3 sequence (DNA): TGTGCCAGCAGCTTAGAGGACTACCAAAGCACAGATACGCAGTATTTT. The gene calls are TRBV11-2 and TRBJ2-3; D is possibly TRBD2 (6 bases). The CDR3 contains 16 residues. V lost 0 bases, J lost 0 bases, and 10 bases lay in between. CDR1 SGHAT and CDR2 FQNNGV come from the germline V gene.

The genes are TRBV28 and TRBJ1-2; D is undetermined. The CDR3 sequence is 17 residues long. CDR1 is MDHEN and CDR2 is SYDVKM in the germline V gene. V lost 6 bases to trimming and J lost 5 bases, with 25 bases between them. CDR3 in amino acids: CASSLFETPGVYYGYTF. The CDR3 region has the DNA TGTGCCAGCAGCCTATTCGAGACGCCGGGAGTCTATTATGGCTACACCTTC.

Here the CDR3 reads CASSLSAGELFF. DNA of the CDR3: TGTGCCAGCAGCTTATCCGCCGGGGAGCTGTTTTTT. The chain uses TRBV7-9 and TRBJ2-2; no firm D call. The germline V gene has CDR1 SEHNR and CDR2 FQNEAQ (reference sequence). The CDR3 extends over 12 amino acids. Between the trimmed V and J ends, which lost 2 bases and 6 bases, there was a span of 4 bases.

This chain links TRBV11-3 with TRBJ2-1; possible D gene TRBD2, 6 bases. Deletions cut 5 bases from V and 0 bases from J, with 14 bases between. Germline assignment: CDR1 SGHNT and CDR2 YENEEA. The CDR3 contains 16 residues. The DNA of the CDR3 is TGTGCCAGCAGCACCCGGGGGAAAACCTCCTACAATGAGCAGTTCTTC. As protein: CASSTRGKTSYNEQFF.

CDR3 nucleotide sequence: TGTGCCAGCAGCCCACAGGGAATTGAGCAGTTCTTC. It translates to CASSPQGIEQFF. The chain couples TRBV27 to TRBJ2-1; possibly TRBD1 for D (6 bases). CDR3 length equals 12 residues. V lost 6 bases, J lost 9 bases, and 12 bases lay in between. The germline gives CDR1 MNHEY, CDR2 SMNVEV (reference sequence).

V gene TRBV5-1 combines with J gene TRBJ2-3; TRBD2 matches 7 bases. After removal of 7 bases from V and 0 bases from J, the junction contained 11 bases not matched to a gene. The CDR3 contains 16 residues. Germline-derived CDR1 and CDR2 are SGHRS and YFSETQ. Written as DNA, the CDR3 is TGCGCCAGCTCCGGGGAGGGAGGGGATAGCACAGATACGCAGTATTTT. Its protein is CASSGEGGDSTDTQYF.

The genes are TRBV11-2 and TRBJ2-7; D possibly uses TRBD1 or TRBD2 (7 bases each). The CDR3 is 15 amino acids. The germline V and J ends were trimmed by 4 bases and 5 bases, with 18 bases remaining between them. Germline CDR1 SGHAT, CDR2 FQNNGV. Here the CDR3 DNA reads TGTGCCAGCAGCTCCGACAGGGAGGGAGGTAACGAGCAGTACTTC. Translation gives CASSSDREGGNEQYF.

The gene calls are TRBV29-1 and TRBJ2-7; no definite D call. CDR3 length equals 11 residues. Germline lookup yields CDR1 SQVTM and CDR2 ANQGSEA. Trimming stripped 7 bases from V and 2 bases from J, with 9 bases between. The CDR3 DNA sequence: TGCAGCGCCAGTCGCCCCTACGAGCAGTACTTC. This codes for CSASRPYEQYF.

V gene TRBV28 combines with J gene TRBJ2-5; D remains unclear. CDR1 MDHEN and CDR2 SYDVKM come from the germline V gene. Trimming shortened V by 6 bases and J by 2 bases, and 16 bases separated the two germline ends. The CDR3 spans 15 residues. The CDR3 coding sequence is TGTGCCAGCAGAGAGGTGATAGCCGTTCAAGAGACCCAGTACTTC. This translates into CASREVIAVQETQYF.

This sequence joins TRBV5-8 and TRBJ1-4, with D unclear. This CDR3 region has 18 residues. Per germline, CDR1 SGHTS and CDR2 YDEGEE. The V end lost 5 bases, the J end lost 0 bases, and 20 bases lay between the germline ends. The CDR3 loop reads CASRFGPGGFATNEKLFF. The CDR3 DNA sequence: TGTGCCAGCAGGTTCGGACCGGGTGGCTTTGCAACTAATGAAAAACTGTTTTTT.

The chain has TRBV27 and TRBJ2-7; D could derive from TRBD1 or TRBD2 (5 bases each). The CDR3 has 15 residues. CDR1 and CDR2 (germline): MNHEY, SMNVEV (reference sequence). Trimming shortened V by 2 bases and J by 4 bases, and 15 bases separated the two germline ends. The CDR3 sequence: CASSLGGFGGYEQYF. CDR3 sequence (DNA): TGTGCCAGCAGTTTAGGTGGTTTTGGGGGATACGAGCAGTACTTC.

This chain joins TRBV10-3 and TRBJ2-2, with unresolved D. V shed 5 bases and J shed 6 bases, with 13 bases lying between them. CDR1 ENHRY and CDR2 SYGVKD come from the germline V gene. The CDR3 spans 14 residues. DNA for the CDR3: TGTGCCATCAGTATAAGGAAATGGTCCGGGGAGCTGTTTTTT. Translation gives CAISIRKWSGELFF.

DNA of the CDR3: TGTGCCAGCAGCTCCTCTGGGGCCAACGTCCTGACTTTC. Encoded protein: CASSSSGANVLTF. J is TRBJ2-6 and V is TRBV7-3; D uncertain. The CDR3 runs to 13 residues. Per the germline V gene, CDR1 is SGHTA and CDR2 is FQGTGA. Trimming pared 4 bases from V and 0 bases from J, leaving 1 base between.

This clone was detected only once. The rearrangement uses TRBV4-1 and TRBJ2-1, with 7 bases fitting TRBD2. The CDR3 is 16 residues long. V lost 0 bases to trimming and J lost 2 bases; unmatched junction nucleotides: 4. Germline CDR1 MGHRA, CDR2 YSYEKL. The DNA for the CDR3 is TGCGCCAGCAGCCAAGACCCGGGGACTACCTACAATGAGCAGTTCTTC. It is translated as CASSQDPGTTYNEQFF.

The chain carries TRBV4-2 and TRBJ2-1; D perhaps matches TRBD2 (5 bases). The CDR3 length is 16 residues. Trimming pared 4 bases from V and 6 bases from J, leaving 19 bases between. Germline CDR1 and CDR2: LGHNA and YNFKEQ. For the CDR3, the DNA is TGTGCCAGCAGCCCAGCGGTAGGCCTGACCGGCAATGAGCAGTTCTTC. Its translation: CASSPAVGLTGNEQFF.

The rearrangement uses TRBV11-2 and TRBJ2-1; D is ambiguous. The CDR3 length is 17 residues. Germline values: CDR1 SGHAT, CDR2 FQNNGV. Trimming took 5 bases from V and 1 from J, leaving 18 bases between them. The CDR3 nucleotides read TGTGCCAGCAGCCAAGCCTCAGGTTACGTATCCTACAATGAGCAGTTCTTC. Protein sequence: CASSQASGYVSYNEQFF.

This clone was observed a handful of times. The J gene is TRBJ2-6, the V gene TRBV28; a possible D gene is TRBD2 (6 bases). CDR1 and CDR2 (germline): MDHEN, SYDVKM. V was shortened by 11 bases and J by 0 bases, with 17 bases between the two germline ends. The CDR3 contains 16 residues. The CDR3 region is CAVRGMEGSGANVLTF. The CDR3 region has the DNA TGTGCCGTCAGAGGGATGGAGGGCTCTGGGGCCAACGTCCTGACTTTC.

The V gene is TRBV18, the J gene TRBJ1-2, with 12 bases matching TRBD1. The CDR3 runs 17 residues. V shed 6 bases, J shed 6 bases, and the junction held 14 bases outside the gene matches. The germline gives CDR1 KGHSH, CDR2 LQKENI. CDR3 sequence reads: CASSLQTWDRGRDGYTF. The CDR3 DNA follows: TGTGCCAGCTCTCTCCAAACTTGGGACAGGGGGCGCGATGGCTACACCTTC.

The chain carries TRBV11-3 and TRBJ2-3, with D possibly TRBD1 on 6 matching bases. The V end was cut by 5 bases, the J end by 5 bases, with 14 bases between. CDR1 and CDR2 from the germline V gene are SGHNT and YENEEA. The CDR3 loop spans 14 amino acids. This chain's CDR3 is CASSRTGLLDTQYF. The CDR3 nucleotides are TGTGCCAGCAGCCGTACAGGGTTACTAGATACGCAGTATTTT.

This chain connects TRBV6-5 to TRBJ2-5; perhaps TRBD1 as D (6 bases). V gave up 6 bases and J gave up 7 bases, with 18 bases separating them. This CDR3 is 14 amino acids long. Germline V CDR1 and CDR2: MNHEY, SVGAGI. The CDR3 spells CASSPWGPQGTQYF. The CDR3 region has the DNA TGTGCCAGCAGCCCCTGGGGGCCCCAGGGGACCCAGTACTTC.

J is TRBJ2-1 and V is TRBV27, with D perhaps assigned TRBD1 or TRBD2 (5 bases each). The V end was cut by 2 bases, the J end by 0 bases, with 8 bases between. CDR1 is MNHEY and CDR2 is SMNVEV in the germline V gene (reference sequence). This CDR3 is 15 amino acids long. Here the CDR3 reads CASSLGTSSYNEQFF. Here the CDR3 DNA reads TGTGCCAGCAGTTTAGGGACGAGCTCCTACAATGAGCAGTTCTTC.

The chain recombines TRBV28 with TRBJ2-3; possibly TRBD1 or TRBD2 for D (6 bases each). Germline values: CDR1 MDHEN, CDR2 SYDVKM. This CDR3 spans 16 amino acids. Trimming removed 3 bases from V and 0 bases from J, with 13 bases in between. The CDR3 spells CASSFIGGDSTDTQYF. DNA of the CDR3: TGTGCCAGCAGTTTTATCGGGGGCGACAGCACAGATACGCAGTATTTT.

The chain joins TRBV19 to TRBJ1-1; TRBD1 aligns across 10 bases. The CDR3 is 14 residues long. Germline-derived CDR1 and CDR2 are LNHDA and SQIVND (reference sequence). V gave up 6 bases and J gave up 5 bases; unmatched junction bases: 6. The chain's CDR3 is CASSPSDRGTEAFF. In DNA, the CDR3 is TGTGCCAGTAGCCCATCGGACAGGGGGACTGAAGCTTTCTTT.

The CDR3 loop is CASSLWGGQIYEQYF. The CDR3 DNA is TGTGCCAGCAGTTTATGGGGGGGACAGATTTACGAGCAGTACTTC. This chain joins TRBV27 and TRBJ2-7; perhaps D is TRBD1 or TRBD2 (7 bases each). Germline V gene sequence: CDR1 MNHEY, CDR2 SMNVEV (reference sequence). Trimming pared 1 base from V and 4 bases from J, leaving 14 bases between. This CDR3 region has 15 residues.

This clone has a handful of counts. The DNA of the CDR3 is TGTGCCAGCAGCGTAGGTGGGGGGCCCACTGAAGCTTTCTTT. It codes for CASSVGGGPTEAFF. The chain combines TRBV9 with TRBJ1-1; the D gene is possibly TRBD1 (6 bases). CDR1 is SGDLS, CDR2 YYNGEE, per germline. V was pared by 0 bases and J by 4 bases, with 10 bases between. This CDR3 is 14 amino acids long. The full variable domain, completed using reference TRBV9 and TRBJ1-1, is DSGVTQTPKHLITATGQRVTLRCSPRSGDLSVYWYQQSLDQGLQFLIQYYNGEERAKGNILERFSAQQFPDLHSELNLSSLELGDSALYFCASSVGGGPTEAFFGQGTRLTVV.